Described below is a single T cell receptor beta chain sequence and its context. This clonotype was counted ten times or more. Its cognate antigen has yet to be identified. There are no base qualities to consult, and no much larger clone falls within one base. The sample's time point, from its label and the paper: patch test 1, 2 weeks after DPC sensitization. Read against the paper, the sample's treatment or condition label means: therapeutic diphenylcyclopropenone sensitization with weekly scalp DPC. At each patch-test visit, blood was drawn before the patch test was applied. Patients were considered eligible if aged 18 to 70, diagnosed with alopecia and deemed suitable for DPC therapy, and patients were excluded if pregnant. Total RNA was isolated from unfractionated whole blood collected in Tempus Blood RNA tubes. This sample is part of a study of human T cells and chemical hapten exposure (dated by TCRdb to about 2021). Study-level background: For sensitization, 2% DPC in acetone was applied to a 2 cm by 2 cm area of upper inner arm skin. Patch testing was performed on the upper back with Finn chambers containing 0.01% DPC, and the patch tests were scored after 6 days according to International Contact Dermatitis Research Group standards. Patients additionally received weekly therapeutic DPC doses to the scalp throughout the approximately 24-week study period. This study followed changes in the peripheral blood TCR repertoire in vivo during primary and secondary sensitization of alopecia patients to the hapten diphenylcyclopropenone (DPC). Under 30 alopecia patients gave blood for TCR sequencing at one to four time points (pre-sensitization, 2, 6 and 24 weeks). Libraries were pooled for sequencing, and per-sample TCR yields varied mainly because of small differences in library volumes within the pool. The mostly female patient cohort included alopecia areata with under or over 50% scalp involvement, alopecia totalis and alopecia universalis. Blood samples were taken from patients before sensitization (week 0) and then at 2, 6 and about 24 weeks after DPC sensitization. The paper as a whole reports these results and caveats: Patch test score correlated positively with the number of PT1 expanded TCRs, reaching significance at thresholds 8, 16 and 32 but not at 4. All patients had alopecia, a presumed autoimmune disease, so their immune response might differ from that of healthy individuals. Repeated subsampling changed both the strength of the expansion versus patch-test correlation and the threshold at which the correlation became significant. DPC sensitization did not change the number of TCRs with a frequency above 1 in 1000, and there was no evidence of changes in global repertoire structure. Significantly more large CDR3 similarity clusters were formed by expanded TCRs than by pre-sensitization or healthy control sets, consistent with antigen-driven responses.

Cut back by 11 bases and 5 bases, the V and J ends lie 18 bases apart. The CDR3, cysteine through phenylalanine, is 13 amino acids long. Only the CDR3 part of the read is kept: 39 bases, read in frame from the first base. Taken from the germline V gene, the CDR1 and CDR2 loops are MDHEN and SYDVKM. Receptor amplification or capture employed RACE. Sequencing was carried out with a NextSeq 500. During library preparation, unique molecular identifiers were attached to individual cDNA molecules so that TCRs could be counted in a quantitative, reproducible way. From each blood RNA sample, both TCR alpha and TCR beta chains were sequenced. Per the source publication's procedure: Samples had a median of roughly 87,000 TCRs, with a range from roughly 23,224 to 700,000. V, J and CDR3 annotation of the TCR reads was carried out using the Decombinator software suite. For PS versus PT1 abundance plots, all samples were subsampled to the same number of TCRs (28,000). TCRs were defined as expanded if absent before sensitization and observed at least eight times at the 2-week time point. TCRdb ran its own pipeline on the public reads, namely fastp trimming at Q25 and MiXCR clone calling, and kept in-frame beta chains. Here each entry gathers all rows of one CDR3 protein and keeps the most common genes and DNA. The V and J calls were not made by the authors but by TCRdb's processing. Counted in this sample were 300,000 to 450,000 distinct CDR3 sequences; approximately 5.1% of them appeared once. The ten most abundant clones make up under 3% of the sample.

The source was whole blood, collected in connection with sensitization to the hapten diphenylcyclopropenone (DPC). This receptor chain uses TRBV28 and TRBJ1-1, and possibly TRBD1, on 5 matching bases. The origin of this receptor is a woman in her 50s with alopecia areata. Some clones in this sample may be carry-over from other donors' samples. The nucleotides are TGTGCCGCAACGTTCGGGGGGAATACTGAAGCTTTCTTT. This yields the protein CAATFGGNTEAFF.